These T cell receptor beta chains were read from a single sample in a study of shared clonotypes between healthy human individuals. Only in-frame clones appear in the TCRdb table, and some are missing; sequencing was by immunoSEQ multiplex PCR. The sample includes hundreds of thousands of clones, about 91% seen only once; the top ten take approximately 24%. The sequenced sample consisted of naive CD8+ T cells sorted from blood. The receptor set was obtained from a man aged 25-45 years in good health. CDR3s leave out the opening cysteine and the closing phenylalanine or tryptophan. Fields, in order: V gene, CDR3 protein.

TRBV13 | ASSQGGQGGGYT
TRBV16 | ASSQRDNEQF
TRBV5-8 | ASSFPGVQADTQY
TRBV9 | ASSVGSRASEQY
TRBV5-6 | ASSSADRKNTEAF
TRBV7-9 | ASSSGQGNTGELF
TRBV11-2 | ASSLVSRNTEAF
TRBV28 | ASSDIDYEQY
TRBV7-9 | ASSLDRESEAF
TRBV28 | ASSLPKSGRGGETQY
TRBV2 | ASSAGVDEQY
TRBV11-2 | ASSSAATGAYEQY
TRBV15 | ATSTDNEQF
TRBV7-8 | ASSLRAPYEQY
TRBV7-9 | ASSPREGQAEKLF
TRBV4-1 | ASSQGLRPSHEQF
TRBV10-3 | AIMGSPGTGIRAETQY
TRBV6-5 | ASRTGRTSWETQY
TRBV19 | ASSPYHNRDGNQPQH
TRBV5-1 | ASSPLGGRALYEQY
TRBV2 | AIPGREASTDTQY
TRBV7-9 | ASSLALLPGTGIYGYT
TRBV7-9 | ASSLERREAFYGYT
TRBV29-1 | SVEDSGQGSYEQY
TRBV28 | ASSLIGTGEGYT
TRBV7-8 | SSHGTSTDTQY
TRBV4-2 | ASSQDGVAGLEQF
TRBV18 | ASSPRTYEQY
TRBV12-2 | SQTYEQY
TRBV25-1 | ASSIRTSAKVQETQY
TRBV29-1 | SVEIGTRYEQY
TRBV28 | ASSRDGHEQY
TRBV7-9 | ASSVASGQETQY
TRBV30 | AWAWGSTDTQY
TRBV6-6 | ASEGGGTEAF
TRBV7-9 | ASSIGQGNTGELF
TRBV13 | ASSLRGVGPYNEQF
TRBV2 | ASTTEGAGTRTYNEQF
TRBV27 | ASSLTQGAAGYT
TRBV6-5 | ASRTATGTDTQY
TRBV12-5 | ASRETGGYSNQPQH